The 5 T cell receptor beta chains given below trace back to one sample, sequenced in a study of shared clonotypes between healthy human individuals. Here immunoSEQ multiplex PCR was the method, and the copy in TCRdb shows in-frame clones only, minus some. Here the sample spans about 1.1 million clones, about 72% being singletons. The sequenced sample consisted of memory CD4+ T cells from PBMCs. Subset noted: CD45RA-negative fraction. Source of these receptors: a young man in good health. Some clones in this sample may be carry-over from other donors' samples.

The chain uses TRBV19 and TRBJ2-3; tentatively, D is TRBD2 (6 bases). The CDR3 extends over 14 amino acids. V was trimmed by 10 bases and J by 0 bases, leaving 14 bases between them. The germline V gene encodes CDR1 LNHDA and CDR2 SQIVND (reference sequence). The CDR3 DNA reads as TGTGCCACCTGGGACTGGACTAGCACAGATACGCAGTATTTT. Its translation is CATWDWTSTDTQYF. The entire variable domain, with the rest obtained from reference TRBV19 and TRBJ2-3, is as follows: DGGITQSPKYLFRKEGQNVTLSCEQNLNHDAMYWYRQDPGQGLRLIYYSQIVNDFQKGDIAEGYSVSREKKESFPLTVTSAQKNPTAFYLCATWDWTSTDTQYFGPGTRLTVL.

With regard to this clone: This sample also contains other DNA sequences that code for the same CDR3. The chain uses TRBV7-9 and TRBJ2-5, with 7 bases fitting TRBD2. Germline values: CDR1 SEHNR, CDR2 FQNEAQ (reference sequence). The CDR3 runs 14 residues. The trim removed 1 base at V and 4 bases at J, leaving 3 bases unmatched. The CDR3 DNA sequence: TGTGCCAGCAGCTTAGTGGGGGGGTCAGAGACCCAGTACTTC. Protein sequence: CASSLVGGSETQYF.

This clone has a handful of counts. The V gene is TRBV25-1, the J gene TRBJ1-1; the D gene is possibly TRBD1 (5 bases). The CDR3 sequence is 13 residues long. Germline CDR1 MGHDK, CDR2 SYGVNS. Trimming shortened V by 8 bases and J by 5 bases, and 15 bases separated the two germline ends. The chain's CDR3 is CASVNQGRTEAFF. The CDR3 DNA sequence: TGTGCCAGCGTTAATCAGGGAAGGACTGAAGCTTTCTTT. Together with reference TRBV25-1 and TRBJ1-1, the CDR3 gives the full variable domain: EADIYQTPRYLVIGTGKKITLECSQTMGHDKMYWYQQDPGMELHLIHYSYGVNSTEKGDLSSESTVSRIRTEHFPLTLESARPSHTSQYLCASVNQGRTEAFFGQGTRLTVV.

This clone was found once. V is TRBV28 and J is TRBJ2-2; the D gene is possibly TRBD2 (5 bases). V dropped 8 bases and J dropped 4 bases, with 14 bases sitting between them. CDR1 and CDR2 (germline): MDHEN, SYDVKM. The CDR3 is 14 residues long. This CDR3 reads CASRSGVRTGELFF. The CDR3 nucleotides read TGTGCCAGCCGGTCCGGGGTTCGCACCGGGGAGCTGTTTTTT.

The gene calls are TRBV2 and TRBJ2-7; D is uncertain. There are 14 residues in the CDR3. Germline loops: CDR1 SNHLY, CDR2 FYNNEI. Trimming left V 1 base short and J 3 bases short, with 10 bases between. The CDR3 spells CASSEVVGRYEQYF. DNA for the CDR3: TGTGCCAGCAGTGAAGTAGTAGGGCGCTACGAGCAGTACTTC.